This T cell receptor beta chain was captured by sequencing in a study of blood T cell repertoires in COVID-19. Study-wide background: Both acute and convalescent COVID-19 samples were obtained from the United States, Italy and Spain. The analysed material was cDNA or gDNA that came from T cells, B-cell-depleted T cells, or PBMCs.

CDR1 is MNHEY and CDR2 is SMNVEV in the germline V gene (reference sequence). The CDR3 loop spans 13 amino acids. V trimming: 4 bases; J trimming: 7 bases; junction bases outside the gene matches: 4. Source study methods: Nucleated cell counts were estimated from reference gene primer amplification. The repertoire was sequenced with immunoSEQ multiplex PCR; TCRdb's copy has only in-frame clones and lacks some. V and J calls and clone size are given by that table; D and trimming were obtained from the DNA. Of 150,000 to 200,000 clones listed, roughly four fifths are singletons. Sequenced material: peripheral blood. The receptor's source is a woman in her forties with acute or convalescent COVID-19. J is TRBJ1-5 and V is TRBV27, with 7 bases matching TRBD1. The CDR3, as DNA: TGTGCCAGCAGTTCGACAGGGAACCAGCCCCAGCATTTT. Amino acid sequence: CASSSTGNQPQHF.